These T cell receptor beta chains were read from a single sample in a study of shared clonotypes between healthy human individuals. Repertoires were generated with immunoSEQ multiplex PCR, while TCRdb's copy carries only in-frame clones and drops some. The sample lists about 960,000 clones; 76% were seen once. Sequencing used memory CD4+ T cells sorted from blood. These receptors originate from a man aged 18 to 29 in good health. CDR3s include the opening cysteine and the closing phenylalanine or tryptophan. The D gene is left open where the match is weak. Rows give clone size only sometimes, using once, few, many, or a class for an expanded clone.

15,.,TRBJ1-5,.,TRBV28,TGTGCCAGCATGGACCGGGGGGTGCGCAATCAGCCCCAGCATTTT,CASMDRGVRNQPQHF
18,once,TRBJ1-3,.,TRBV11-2,TGTGCCAGCAGCTTAGATTCTCTTCGACCGTACTCTGGAAACACCATATATTTT,CASSLDSLRPYSGNTIYF
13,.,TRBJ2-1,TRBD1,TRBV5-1,TGCGCCAGCAGCTTGACAGGGGGACATGAGCAGTTCTTC,CASSLTGGHEQFF
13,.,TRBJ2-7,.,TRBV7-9,TGTGCCAGCAGCCCGTCGGTCTCCTACGAGCAGTACTTC,CASSPSVSYEQYF
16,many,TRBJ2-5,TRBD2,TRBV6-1,TGTGCCAGCAGTGTCAGGAGCGGGGGGTCGGAGGAGACCCAGTACTTC,CASSVRSGGSEETQYF
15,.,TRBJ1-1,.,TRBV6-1,TGTGCCAGCAGCCCTTTCGCACAGGTGAACACTGAAGCTTTCTTT,CASSPFAQVNTEAFF
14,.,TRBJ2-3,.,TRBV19,TGTGCCAGTAGTATAACCCCAACTAGCGATACGCAGTATTTT,CASSITPTSDTQYF
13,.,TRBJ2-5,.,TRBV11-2,TGTGCCAGCAGCTTAGGCATACAAGAGACCCAGTACTTC,CASSLGIQETQYF
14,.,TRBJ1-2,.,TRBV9,TGTGCCAGCAGCGTAGAGGGCAGATCCTATGGCTACACCTTC,CASSVEGRSYGYTF
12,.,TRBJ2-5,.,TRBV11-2,TGTGCCAGCAGCTTACGACAAGAGACCCAGTACTTC,CASSLRQETQYF
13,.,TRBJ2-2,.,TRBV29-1,TGCAGCGTCTCGTCTTTCTCGGCCGGGGAGCTGTTTTTT,CSVSSFSAGELFF
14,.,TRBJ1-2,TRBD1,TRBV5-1,TGCGCCAGCAGCCCGGGACAGGGATCCAATGGCTACACCTTC,CASSPGQGSNGYTF
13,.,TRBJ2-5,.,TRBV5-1,TGCGCCAGCAGCGACAGACAGCAAGAGACCCAGTACTTC,CASSDRQQETQYF
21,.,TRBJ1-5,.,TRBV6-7,TGTGCCAGCAGGCCTACTTCTAGGAAGGATCTAAGCCATTATAGCAATCAGCCCCAGCATTTT,CASRPTSRKDLSHYSNQPQHF
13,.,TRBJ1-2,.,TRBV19,TGTGCCAGTAGTCGGGTGTTGCTCGATGGCTACACCTTC,CASSRVLLDGYTF
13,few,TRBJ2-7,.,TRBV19,TGTGCCAGTAGTATAATCGTACAGGAGGAGCAGTACTTC,CASSIIVQEEQYF
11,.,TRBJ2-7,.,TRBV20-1,TGCAGTGCTGGACAGAACTACGAGCAGTACTTC,CSAGQNYEQYF
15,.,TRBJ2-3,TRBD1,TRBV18,TGTGCCAGCTCACATGACAGGGCCCGCACAGATACGCAGTATTTT,CASSHDRARTDTQYF
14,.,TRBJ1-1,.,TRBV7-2,TGTGCCAGCAGCTTCATGGGGATGAACACTGAAGCTTTCTTT,CASSFMGMNTEAFF
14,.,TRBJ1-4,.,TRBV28,TGTGCCAGCAGTTGGGACACAAGGGGAGGAAAACTGTTTTTT,CASSWDTRGGKLFF
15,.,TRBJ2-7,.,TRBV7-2,TGTGCCAGCAGCTTCGACAGATCCTTAAGCTACGAGCAGTACTTC,CASSFDRSLSYEQYF
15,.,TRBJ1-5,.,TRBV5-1,TGCGCCAGCAGCTTGACAGACAGTTTCAATCAGCCCCAGCATTTT,CASSLTDSFNQPQHF
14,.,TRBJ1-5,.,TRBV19,TGTGCCAGTAGTATAGGTTATAGCAATCAGCCCCAGCATTTT,CASSIGYSNQPQHF
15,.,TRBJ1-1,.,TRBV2,TGTGCCAGCAGTCGTCTCCCTCTGCCGTACACTGAAGCTTTCTTT,CASSRLPLPYTEAFF
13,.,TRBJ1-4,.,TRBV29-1,TGCAGCGTTGGGGGGGGCAGCTTTGAAAAACTGTTTTTT,CSVGGGSFEKLFF
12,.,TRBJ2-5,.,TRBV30,TGTGCCTGGAGTGTAACGGGAGAGACCCAGTACTTC,CAWSVTGETQYF
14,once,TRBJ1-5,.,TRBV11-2,TGTGCCAGCAGTAGGGGAGAGGTAGGGCAGCCCCAGCATTTT,CASSRGEVGQPQHF
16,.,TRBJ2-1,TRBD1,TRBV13,TGTGCCAGCAGCTTAGGAAAGACAGGGTTCTACAATGAGCAGTTCTTC,CASSLGKTGFYNEQFF